This T cell receptor beta chain was sequenced for a study of neoadjuvant anti-PD-1 for oral cavity cancer. Study in general: Patients without progression got a fourth dose around day 43.

Assay used: immunoSEQ multiplex PCR; TCRdb lists only in-frame clones, some missing. The sample lists over 14,000 clones; roughly 71% were seen once. The CDR3 is 17 residues long. V was clipped by 0 bases and J by 4 bases, with 13 bases between them. Germline CDR1 and CDR2: SGHVS and FQNEAQ. About this clone: As yet, its antigen is unknown.

Findings and caveats of the study: Higher pretreatment Treg/Th17 ratios tracked higher pretreatment blood clonality.

Blood cells were analyzed directly, without culture or expansion. This clonotype was obtained from a person aged 35 to 85 with oral cavity squamous cell carcinoma. The sequencing here drew on PBMCs, taken before nivolumab (anti-PD-1) treatment. This chain connects TRBV7-8 to TRBJ2-6; D is uncertain. CDR3 amino acids: CASSLAFFGFGANVLTF. CDR3 nucleotides: TGTGCCAGCAGCTTAGCGTTTTTTGGGTTCGGGGCCAACGTCCTGACTTTC.